This T cell receptor beta chain was observed in a study of glioma-infiltrating T cells. Amplification of TCR alpha and beta CDR3 regions from RNA used iRepertoire nested multiplex PCR. TCRdb fed the multiplex PCR reads into MiXCR, producing one record per CDR3 protein. Of a few hundred thousand distinct CDR3 sequences detected, 35% to 45% appear once; the ten largest clones hold around 12%. The CDR3 is 15 residues long. Germline CDR1 and CDR2: ENHRY and SYGVKD. Trimming removed 0 bases from V and 5 bases from J, with 12 bases in between. The sample comprised glioma tissue, nonneoplastic brain tissue, or PBMCs (not recorded which). The clonotype was recovered from a human donor with low-grade glioma or glioblastoma, undergoing nonglioma brain surgery, or in good health (not recorded which). The chain couples TRBV10-3 to TRBJ2-3, with D hard to call. The CDR3 spells CAISESRARRDTQYF. The CDR3 DNA follows: TGTGCCATCAGTGAGTCGAGAGCTCGGAGAGATACGCAGTATTTT.